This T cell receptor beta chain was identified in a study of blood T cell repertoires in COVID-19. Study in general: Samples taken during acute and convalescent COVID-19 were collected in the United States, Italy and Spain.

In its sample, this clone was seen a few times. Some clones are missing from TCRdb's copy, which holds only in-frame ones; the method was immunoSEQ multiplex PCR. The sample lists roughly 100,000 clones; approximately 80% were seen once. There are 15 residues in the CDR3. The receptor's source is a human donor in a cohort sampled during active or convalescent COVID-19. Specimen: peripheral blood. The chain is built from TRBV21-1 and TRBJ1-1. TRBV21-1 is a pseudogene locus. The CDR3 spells CASSKDPRSGAEAFF. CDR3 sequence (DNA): TGTGCCAGCAGCAAAGATCCGAGGAGTGGCGCTGAAGCTTTCTTT.